This TCR beta chain was documented in a study of cytomegalovirus exposure and HLA in healthy donors. Regarding the study as a whole: Reports indicated that the classifier achieved high specificity and sensitivity in diagnosing cytomegalovirus status.

The junction had 4 bases not matched to a gene; V was cut back by 5 bases and J by 2 bases. The CDR3 has 13 residues. Germline CDR1 and CDR2: GTSNPN and SVGIG (reference sequence). Regarding this clone: No antigen is known for it. The same CDR3 also results from other DNA sequences found in this sample.

A multiplex PCR was run with 60 Vbeta primers and 13 Jbeta primers. This table comes from immunoSEQ multiplex PCR, and its TCRdb copy is limited to in-frame clones, with some not included. The sample consists of some 140,000 clones, over 70% of them appearing once. Material for sequencing was PBMCs. The rearrangement uses TRBV30 and TRBJ1-1; 8 positions match TRBD1. This clonotype was sampled from a man between 40 and 49 years old in good health and CMV-seronegative. The DNA for the CDR3 is TGTGCCTGGGACAGGGGCACAAACACTGAAGCTTTCTTT. Translated, it gives CAWDRGTNTEAFF.